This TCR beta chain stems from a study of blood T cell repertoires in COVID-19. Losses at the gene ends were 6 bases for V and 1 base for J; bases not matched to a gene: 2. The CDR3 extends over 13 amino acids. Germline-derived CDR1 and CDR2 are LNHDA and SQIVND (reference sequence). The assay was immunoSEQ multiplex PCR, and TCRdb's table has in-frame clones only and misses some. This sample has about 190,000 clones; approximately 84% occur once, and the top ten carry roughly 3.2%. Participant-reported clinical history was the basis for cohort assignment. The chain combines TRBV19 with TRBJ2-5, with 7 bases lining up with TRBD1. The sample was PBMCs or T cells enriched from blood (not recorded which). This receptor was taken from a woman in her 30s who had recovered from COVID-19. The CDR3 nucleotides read TGTGCCAGTAGATCAGGGGGCCAAGAGACCCAGTACTTC. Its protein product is CASRSGGQETQYF.